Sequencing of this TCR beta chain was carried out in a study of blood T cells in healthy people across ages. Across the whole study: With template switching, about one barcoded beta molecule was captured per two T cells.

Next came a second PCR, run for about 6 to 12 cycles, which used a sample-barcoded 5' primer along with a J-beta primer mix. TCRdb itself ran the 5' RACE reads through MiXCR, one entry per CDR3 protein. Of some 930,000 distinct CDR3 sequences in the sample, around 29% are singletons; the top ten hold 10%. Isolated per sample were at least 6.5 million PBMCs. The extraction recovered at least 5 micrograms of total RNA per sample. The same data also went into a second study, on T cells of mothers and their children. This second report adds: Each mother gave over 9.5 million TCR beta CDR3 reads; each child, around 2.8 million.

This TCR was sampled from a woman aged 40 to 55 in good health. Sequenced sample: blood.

The chain's CDR3 is CAISDRGLGDEQFF. The CDR3 DNA sequence: TGTGCCATCAGTGACAGGGGGCTAGGAGATGAGCAGTTCTTC. V and J are TRBV10-3 and TRBJ2-1, with 8 bases lining up with TRBD1. This CDR3 is 14 amino acids long. CDR1 is ENHRY, CDR2 SYGVKD, per germline. With V trimmed by 3 bases and J by 8 bases, 6 bases remained unmatched.